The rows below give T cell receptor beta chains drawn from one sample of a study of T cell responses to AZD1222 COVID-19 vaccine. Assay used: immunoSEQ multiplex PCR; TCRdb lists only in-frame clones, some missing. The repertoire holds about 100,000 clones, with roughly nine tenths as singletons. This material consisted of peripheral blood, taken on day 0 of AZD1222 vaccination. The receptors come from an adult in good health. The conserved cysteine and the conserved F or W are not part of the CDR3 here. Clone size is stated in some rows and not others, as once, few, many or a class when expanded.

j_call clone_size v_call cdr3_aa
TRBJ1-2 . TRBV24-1 ATSDGTGNGYT
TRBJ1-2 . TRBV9 ASTLGTGAGYT
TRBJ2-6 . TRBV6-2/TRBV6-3 ASSYMRDGANVLT
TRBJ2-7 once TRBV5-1 ASSESYSYEQY
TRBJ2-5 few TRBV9 ASSVGTSGKETQY
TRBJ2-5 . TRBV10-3 AISAGTTGETQY
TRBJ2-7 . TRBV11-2 ASSFTGGGHEQY
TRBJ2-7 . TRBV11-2 ASSLGASYEQY
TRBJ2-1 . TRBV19 ASGNNEQF
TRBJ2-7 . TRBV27 ASSPLRTYEQY
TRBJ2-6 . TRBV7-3 ASSPNSGANVLT
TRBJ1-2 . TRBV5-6 ASSGRLNYGYT
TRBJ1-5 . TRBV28 ASRDSESSNQPQH
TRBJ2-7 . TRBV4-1 ASSQDWDLAGGLYEQY
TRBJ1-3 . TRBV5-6 ASSLTEGSGNTIY
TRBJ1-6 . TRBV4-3 ASSRGAGSSPLH
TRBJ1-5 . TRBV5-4 ASSLEGRDQPQH
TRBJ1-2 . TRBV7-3 ASSIRQFRYGYT
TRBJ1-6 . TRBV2 ASSDIQNSPLH
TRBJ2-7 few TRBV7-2 ASSLEAEYEQY
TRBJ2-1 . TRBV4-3 ASSQDFPASGSSEQF
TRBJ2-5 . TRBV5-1 ASSLAHTQETQY
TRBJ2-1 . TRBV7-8 ASSPQGVNLREQF
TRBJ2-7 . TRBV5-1 ASSLGVGLYEQY
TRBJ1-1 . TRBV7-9 ASSSDTNTEAF
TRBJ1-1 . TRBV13 ASSLGNTEAF
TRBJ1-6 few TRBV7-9 ASRPTGGSSPLH
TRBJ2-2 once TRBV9 ASSVAVGFTGELF
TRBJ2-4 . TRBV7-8 ASSVLAGPDIAKNIQY
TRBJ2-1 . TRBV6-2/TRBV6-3 ASSTTSYNEQF
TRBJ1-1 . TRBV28 ASSFGRNTEAF
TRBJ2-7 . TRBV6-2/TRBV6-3 ASSTRGSSYEQY
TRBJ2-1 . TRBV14 ASSPQGLGEQF
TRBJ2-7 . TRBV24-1 ATSDLGTDDSYEQY
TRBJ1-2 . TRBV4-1 ASSQTDTTNYGYT